This T cell receptor (beta chain) was captured by sequencing in a study of T-cell reconstitution after alpha-beta-depleted transplantation in children. Study-level results: Newly produced T cells mostly accounted for T-cell counts and diversity one year post-transplant. By about two months after transplant, alpha-beta T cells reportedly arose from several hundred graft clones that had expanded. Surviving recipient T cells and thymic progenitors underlay high day-60 TCRbeta diversity in some patients.

Remarks on this clonotype: Its target is not known.

Preparation of the TCRbeta library used unique molecular identifiers. Each CDR3 protein is one row after TCRdb ran MiXCR on the PCR reads. The sample holds about a million distinct CDR3 sequences, around 30% seen once. Germline lookup yields CDR1 KGHSH and CDR2 LQKENI. V gave up 3 bases and J gave up 1 base; unmatched junction bases: 8. The CDR3 length is 16 residues. The chain recombines TRBV18 with TRBJ2-7; 8 nucleotides align to TRBD2. The sequence was collected from a boy in the first two years of life who had a stem cell transplant for SCID, so the T cells may come from the graft donor. Sequencing used PBMCs, mostly from graft donor cells, obtained 360 days after TCRalphabeta/CD19-depleted stem cell transplant. The CDR3 protein is CASSPLDSGGSYEQYF. CDR3 DNA: TGTGCCAGCTCACCCCTCGACAGCGGGGGATCCTACGAGCAGTACTTC.